This T cell receptor (beta chain) was found in a study of cytomegalovirus exposure and HLA in healthy donors. This PCR relied on a set of 60 Vbeta primers and 13 Jbeta primers. Only in-frame clones appear in the TCRdb table, and some are missing; sequencing was by immunoSEQ multiplex PCR. The sample has approximately 140,000 clones, roughly 77% seen once. This CDR3 comprises 13 residues. Germline CDR1 is SNHLY and CDR2 is FYNNEI. V was shortened by 7 bases and J by 1 base, with 8 bases between the two germline ends. Sample: PBMCs. The TCR was taken from a woman in her thirties or forties in good health and CMV-seropositive. This rearrangement joins TRBV2 to TRBJ1-5, with D unresolved. CDR3 coding DNA: TGTGCCAGCAACCCGAGGAGCAATCAGCCCCAGCATTTT. Protein: CASNPRSNQPQHF.